This T cell receptor (beta chain) was captured in a study of Ad26.COV2.S vaccination and SARS-CoV-2 variants (dated by TCRdb to the early 2020s). Describing the broader study: Vaccine-arm donors were drawn from COV1001, a multicentre, randomized, double-blind, placebo-controlled phase I-IIa trial of Ad26.COV2.S in healthy adults. Dosing of Ad26.COV2.S was intramuscular, at either 5x10^10 or 1x10^11 viral particles, delivered as one shot or as two shots spaced 56 days apart. TCRbeta repertoire sequencing was used to assess the specificity and breadth of SARS-CoV-2-reactive T cell receptors after Ad26.COV2.S vaccination. A total of around 32 samples were included in the TCR-sequenced set, comprising roughly 19 Ad26.COV2.S vaccine recipients, 5 placebo recipients and 8 SARS-CoV-2 convalescent individuals. Trial participants were randomized into five groups of five, in which low-dose or high-dose Ad26.COV2.S was given once or twice, or placebo was given on both occasions. Investigators did not know the trial group allocation while performing experiments and assessing outcomes.

The sample's treatment or condition, from its label and the paper: 15 to 20 received Ad26.COV2.S at low or high dose, single or two shots; 5 received placebo; per-sample allocation not given. For vaccine and placebo recipients, repertoires were sequenced using samples collected on day 63 after the first injection. In Cohort 1b, 25 to 30 adults aged 18-55 years were enrolled at a single site in Boston, USA, between 29 July and 7 August 2020. Ad26.COV2.S was a replication-incompetent adenovirus type 26 vector expressing a prefusion-stabilized SARS-CoV-2 spike protein from the original Wuhan strain. TCRbeta CDR3 regions were sequenced with the immunoSEQ Assay. After extraction, genomic DNA underwent amplification by bias-controlled multiplex PCR, followed by high-throughput sequencing. The authors' pipeline ran thus. To quantify the absolute abundance of each unique TCRbeta CDR3 region, sequences were collapsed and filtered. T cell fraction was estimated by normalizing TCRbeta template counts to usable DNA, with usable DNA measured through amplification of reference genes found in all nucleated cells. Repertoire TCRs were annotated as SARS-CoV-2-specific by exact matching of V gene, CDR3 amino acid sequence and J gene to a known reactive TCR set. MIRA supplied the reference SARS-CoV-2 TCR set, which was filtered for enrichment in COVID-19-positive ImmuneCODE repertoires so that public or cross-reactive TCRs were removed. Using the MIRA antigens, annotated TCRs were further analysed by specific ORF or by position within an ORF. Breadth was defined as the number of annotated unique rearrangements divided by the total number of unique productive rearrangements, and depth was defined as the summed frequency of the annotated unique rearrangements. Group comparisons of TCR breadth used two-sided Wilcoxon rank-sum tests. TCRdb obtained this table from immuneACCESS and retained in-frame rearrangements with V and J assigned. These tables miss some clones; where compared with another copy, unresolved V genes account for less than half of the shortfall, and the remainder is unexplained. V, J and clone size are those of that table, while D and trimming were read from the DNA. This sample holds under 550,000 clones; over 75% were observed only once. The top ten hold approximately 4% of the sample.

General findings and caveats noted by the study authors: After vaccination, spike-specific CD8+ and CD4+ T cell responses were reported to show substantial breadth. It was noted by the authors that total T cell responses may have been underestimated by the TCR breadth and depth analyses. Compared with placebo recipients, Ad26.COV2.S recipients showed higher spike-specific TCR breadth (P = 0.0014). Comparable non-spike TCR breadth was observed between vaccine and placebo recipients, consistent with only spike being contained in the vaccine. The study was not powered for comparison of responses between vaccine doses or regimens.

About this clone: Its binding antigen is unknown. Per-nucleotide qualities are absent, and no much larger clonotype sits a single base away.

The TCR was taken from a person aged 18-60 years who received the Ad26.COV2.S COVID-19 vaccine or a placebo. The sequencing used peripheral blood, collected in a trial of Ad26.COV2.S vaccine versus placebo.

The DNA sequence reads TGCGCCAGCAGCTTATCTCCACAGCAAGAGACCCAGTACTTC. This is translated as CASSLSPQQETQYF. The chain couples TRBV5-1 to TRBJ2-5, with an unclear D gene assignment. The CDR3 holds 14 amino acids from the cysteine to the phenylalanine. Just CDR3 DNA is preserved here, 42 bases in frame from base 1. Trimming removed 2 bases from V and 2 bases from J, leaving 10 bases between the germline ends. CDR1 and CDR2, looked up from the germline V gene, are SGHRS and YFSETQ.